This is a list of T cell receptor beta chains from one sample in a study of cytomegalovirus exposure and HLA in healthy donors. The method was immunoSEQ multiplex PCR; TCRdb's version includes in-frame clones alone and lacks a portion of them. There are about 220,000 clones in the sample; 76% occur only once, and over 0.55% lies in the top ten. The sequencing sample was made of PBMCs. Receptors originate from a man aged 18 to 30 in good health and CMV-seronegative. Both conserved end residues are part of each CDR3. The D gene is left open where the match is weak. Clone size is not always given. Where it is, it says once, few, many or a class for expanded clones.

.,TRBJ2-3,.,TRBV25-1,CASSEPQGTDTQYF,TGTGCCAGCAGTGAACCCCAGGGGACAGATACGCAGTATTTT
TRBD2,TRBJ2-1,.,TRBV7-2,CATHSGRTHNEQFF,TGTGCCACACATAGCGGGAGGACCCACAATGAGCAGTTCTTC
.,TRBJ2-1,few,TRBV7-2,CASSLGAGNFEQFF,TGTGCCAGCAGCTTAGGCGCAGGTAACTTTGAGCAGTTCTTC
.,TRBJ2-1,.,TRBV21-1,CASSGRRSSGSNEQFF,TGTGCCAGCAGCGGCCGTAGGTCTAGCGGGAGCAATGAGCAGTTCTTC
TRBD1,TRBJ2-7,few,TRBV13,CASSLSTGVGALSYEQYF,TGTGCCAGCAGCTTAAGTACAGGGGTCGGAGCTCTCTCCTACGAGCAGTACTTC
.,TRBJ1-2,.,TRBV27,CASSFGPSYGYTF,TGTGCCAGCAGTTTTGGGCCTTCCTATGGCTACACCTTC
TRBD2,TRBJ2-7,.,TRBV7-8,CASSLWRLAGRAVTYEQYF,TGTGCCAGCAGCTTATGGCGTCTAGCGGGACGCGCCGTTACCTACGAGCAGTACTTC
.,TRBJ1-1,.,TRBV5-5,CASSLTGARNTEAFF,TGTGCCAGCAGCTTAACTGGGGCGAGGAACACTGAAGCTTTCTTT
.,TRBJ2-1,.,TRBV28,CASSLTVYWNEQFF,TGTGCCAGCAGTTTAACGGTCTACTGGAATGAGCAGTTCTTC
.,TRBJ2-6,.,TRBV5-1,CASSARGQTGANVLTF,TGCGCCAGCAGCGCGCGGGGGCAGACTGGGGCCAACGTCCTGACTTTC
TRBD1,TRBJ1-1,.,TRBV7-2,CASSFLSGQFEAFF,TGTGCCAGCAGCTTCCTCTCGGGACAGTTTGAAGCTTTCTTT
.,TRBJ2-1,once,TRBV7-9,CASSLAGRGSYNEQFF,TGTGCCAGCAGCTTAGCAGGTAGGGGCTCCTACAATGAGCAGTTCTTC
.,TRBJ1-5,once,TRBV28,CASSLSGAPSNQPQHF,TGTGCCAGCAGTTTAAGCGGGGCCCCTAGCAATCAGCCCCAGCATTTT
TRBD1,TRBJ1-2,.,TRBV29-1,CSVVTGNYGYTF,TGCAGCGTTGTGACAGGGAACTATGGCTACACCTTC
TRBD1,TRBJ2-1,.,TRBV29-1,CSTLPTGKSKGSYNEQFF,TGCAGCACTTTACCGACAGGGAAGTCAAAGGGCTCCTACAATGAGCAGTTCTTC
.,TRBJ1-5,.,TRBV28,CASSLLEYSNQPQHF,TGTGCCAGCAGTCTCCTCGAGTATAGCAATCAGCCCCAGCATTTT
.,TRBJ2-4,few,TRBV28,CASSSPLAEAKNIQYF,TGTGCCAGCAGTTCCCCTCTGGCGGAGGCCAAAAACATTCAGTACTTC
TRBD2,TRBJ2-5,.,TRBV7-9,CASSPDQGGWGKETQYF,TGTGCCAGCAGCCCGGACCAGGGAGGGTGGGGAAAAGAGACCCAGTACTTC
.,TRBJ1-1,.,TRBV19,CASSGQVNTEAFF,TGTGCCAGTAGTGGGCAGGTGAACACTGAAGCTTTCTTT
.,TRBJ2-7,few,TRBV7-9,CASSFGTGRTYEQYF,TGTGCCAGCAGCTTTGGCACAGGGAGAACCTACGAGCAGTACTTC
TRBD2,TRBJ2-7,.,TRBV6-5,CASRRLAGHEQYF,TGTGCCAGCAGACGACTAGCGGGACACGAGCAGTACTTC
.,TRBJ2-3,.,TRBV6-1,CASSEGHSTQYF,TGTGCCAGCAGTGAAGGACATTCTACGCAGTATTTT
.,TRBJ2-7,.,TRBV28,CASRGTGGTYEQYF,TGTGCCAGCAGAGGAACAGGCGGTACCTACGAGCAGTACTTC
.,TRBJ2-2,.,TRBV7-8,CASSLRAISGLNTGELFF,TGTGCCAGCAGCCTACGGGCGATAAGCGGCCTGAACACCGGGGAGCTGTTTTTT
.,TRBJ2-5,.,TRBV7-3,CASSPLYQETQYF,TGTGCCAGCAGCCCCCTGTACCAAGAGACCCAGTACTTC
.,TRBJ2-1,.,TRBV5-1,CASRLTSGHKGNEQFF,TGCGCCAGCAGATTAACCTCGGGACACAAAGGAAATGAGCAGTTCTTC
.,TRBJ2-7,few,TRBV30,CAWSVGRLPYEQYF,TGTGCCTGGAGTGTTGGCAGGCTCCCCTACGAGCAGTACTTC
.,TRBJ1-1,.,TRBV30,CAGQLQGNTEAFF,TGTGCCGGACAATTACAGGGGAACACTGAAGCTTTCTTT
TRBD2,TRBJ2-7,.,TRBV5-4,CASSLEAGGAYEQYF,TGTGCCAGCAGCTTGGAGGCGGGAGGAGCCTACGAGCAGTACTTC
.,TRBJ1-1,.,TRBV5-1,CASSLESGDTEAFF,TGCGCCAGCAGCTTAGAATCAGGTGACACTGAAGCTTTCTTT
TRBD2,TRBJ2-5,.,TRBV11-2,CASSLGLALGETQYF,TGTGCCAGCAGCCTAGGACTAGCGCTAGGCGAGACCCAGTACTTC
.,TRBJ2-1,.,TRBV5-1,CASSEPTGFQFF,TGCGCCAGCAGCGAGCCCACAGGGTTTCAGTTCTTC
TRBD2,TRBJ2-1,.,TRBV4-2,CASSQLAGVIWEQFF,TGTGCCAGCAGCCAGCTAGCGGGAGTGATATGGGAGCAGTTCTTC
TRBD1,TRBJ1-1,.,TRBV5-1,CASSLGQGLNTEAFF,TGCGCCAGCAGCTTGGGACAGGGCTTGAACACTGAAGCTTTCTTT
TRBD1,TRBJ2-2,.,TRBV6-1,CASSWDRGRELFF,TGTGCCAGCAGTTGGGACAGGGGGCGAGAGCTGTTTTTT
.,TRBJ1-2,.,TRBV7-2,CASSLSVNYGYTF,TGTGCCAGCAGCTTATCTGTGAACTATGGCTACACCTTC